What follows is one T cell receptor beta chain and its context. Antigen unknown. The sample belongs to a study of blood T cells in healthy people across ages. Study-level background: Template-switching capture recovered about one barcoded beta molecule per two T cells. Overall study findings and caveats: Per-million-T-cell TCR beta diversity fell roughly linearly with age.

Using a J-beta primer mix together with a sample-barcoded 5' primer, a second PCR was run for roughly 6 to 12 cycles. Each CDR3 protein is one row after TCRdb ran MiXCR on the 5' RACE reads. The sample has 550,000 to 750,000 distinct CDR3 sequences; under 25% are singletons. The germline CDR1 and CDR2 sequences are ENHRY and SYGVKD. V lost 4 bases, J lost 4 bases, and 11 bases lay in between. The CDR3 has 14 amino acids. The TCR comes from a man aged 65 to 85 in good health. The sequenced sample was blood. V gene TRBV10-3 combines with J gene TRBJ1-3; no clear D gene. The CDR3 region is CAISVQALGNTIYF. Written as DNA, the CDR3 is TGTGCCATCAGTGTCCAGGCCTTAGGAAACACCATATATTTT.